These 3 T cell receptor beta chains originate from one sample sequenced in a study of T cell changes during pregnancy in multiple sclerosis. Profiling relied on immunoSEQ multiplex PCR, and the TCRdb table lists in-frame clones only, not all of them. The table includes roughly 83,000 clones, roughly nine tenths detected once. Specimen: PBMCs, collected in the first trimester of pregnancy. All receptors come from a female donor in good health, serving as a control in a pregnancy study. Some clones in this sample may be carry-over from other donors' samples.

This chain uses TRBV30 with TRBJ1-1, with 7 bases matching TRBD1. The V segment lost 5 bases and the J segment 0 bases; nucleotides outside the gene matches: 3. This CDR3 region has 13 residues. Germline assignment: CDR1 GTSNPN and CDR2 SVGIG (reference sequence). CDR3 protein: CAWGRGLNTEAFF. The CDR3 DNA sequence: TGTGCCTGGGGAAGGGGGCTGAACACTGAAGCTTTCTTT.

The chain links TRBV2 to TRBJ1-2; unclear D gene. From germline, CDR1 is SNHLY and CDR2 FYNNEI. The CDR3 has 14 residues. Trimming left V 1 base short and J 3 bases short, with 9 bases between. CDR3 loop: CASSEGELDYGYTF. The CDR3 DNA follows: TGTGCCAGCAGTGAAGGGGAGTTAGACTATGGCTACACCTTC.

V and J are TRBV19 and TRBJ2-7, with D perhaps matching TRBD1 (6 bases). Per germline, CDR1 LNHDA and CDR2 SQIVND (reference sequence). The CDR3 covers 14 residues. V lost 10 bases and J lost 2, with 18 bases in between. In DNA, the CDR3 is TGTGCCACTCACCCGATCGACAGGCCCTACGAGCAGTACTTC. Protein sequence: CATHPIDRPYEQYF.